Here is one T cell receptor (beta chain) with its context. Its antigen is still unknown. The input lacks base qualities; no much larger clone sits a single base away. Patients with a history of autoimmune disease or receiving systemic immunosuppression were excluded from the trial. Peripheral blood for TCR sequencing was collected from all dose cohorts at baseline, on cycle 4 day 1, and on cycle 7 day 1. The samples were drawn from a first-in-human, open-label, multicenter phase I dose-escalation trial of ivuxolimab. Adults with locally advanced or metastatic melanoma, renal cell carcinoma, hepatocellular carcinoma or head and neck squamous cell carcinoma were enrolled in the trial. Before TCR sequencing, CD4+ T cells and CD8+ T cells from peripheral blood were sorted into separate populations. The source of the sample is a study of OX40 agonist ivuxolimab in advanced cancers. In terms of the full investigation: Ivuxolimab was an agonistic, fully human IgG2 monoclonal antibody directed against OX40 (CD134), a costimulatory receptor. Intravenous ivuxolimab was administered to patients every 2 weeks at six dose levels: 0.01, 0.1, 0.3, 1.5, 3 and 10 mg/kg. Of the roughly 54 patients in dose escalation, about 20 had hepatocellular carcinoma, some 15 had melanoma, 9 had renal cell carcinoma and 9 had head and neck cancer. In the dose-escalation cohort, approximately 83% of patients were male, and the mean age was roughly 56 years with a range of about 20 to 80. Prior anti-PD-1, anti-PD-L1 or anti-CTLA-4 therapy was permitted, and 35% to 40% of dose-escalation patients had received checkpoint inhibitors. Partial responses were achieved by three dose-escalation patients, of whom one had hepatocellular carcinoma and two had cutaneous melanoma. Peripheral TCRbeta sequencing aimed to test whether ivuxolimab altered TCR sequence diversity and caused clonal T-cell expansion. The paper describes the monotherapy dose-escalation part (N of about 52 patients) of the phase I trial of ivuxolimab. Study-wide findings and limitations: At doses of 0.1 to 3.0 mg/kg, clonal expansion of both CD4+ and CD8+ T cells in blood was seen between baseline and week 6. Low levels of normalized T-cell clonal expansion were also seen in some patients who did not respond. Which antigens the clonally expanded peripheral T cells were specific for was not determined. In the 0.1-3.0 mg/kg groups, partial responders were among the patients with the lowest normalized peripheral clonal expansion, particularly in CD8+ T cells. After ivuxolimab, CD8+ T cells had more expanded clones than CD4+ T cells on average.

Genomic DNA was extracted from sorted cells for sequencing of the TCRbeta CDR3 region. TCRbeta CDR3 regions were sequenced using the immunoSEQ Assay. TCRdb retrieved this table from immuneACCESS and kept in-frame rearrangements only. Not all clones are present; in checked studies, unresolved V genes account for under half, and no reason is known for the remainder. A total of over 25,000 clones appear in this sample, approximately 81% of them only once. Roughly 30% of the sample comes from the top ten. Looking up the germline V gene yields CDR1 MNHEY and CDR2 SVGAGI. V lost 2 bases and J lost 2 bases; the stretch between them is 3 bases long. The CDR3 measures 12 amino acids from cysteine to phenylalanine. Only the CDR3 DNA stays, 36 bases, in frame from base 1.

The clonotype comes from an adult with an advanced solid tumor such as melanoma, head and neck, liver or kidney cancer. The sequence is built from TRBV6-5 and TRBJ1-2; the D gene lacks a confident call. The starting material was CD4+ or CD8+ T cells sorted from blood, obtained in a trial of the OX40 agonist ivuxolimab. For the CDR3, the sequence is CASSYGNYGYTF. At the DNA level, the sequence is TGTGCCAGCAGTTACGGCAACTATGGCTACACCTTC.